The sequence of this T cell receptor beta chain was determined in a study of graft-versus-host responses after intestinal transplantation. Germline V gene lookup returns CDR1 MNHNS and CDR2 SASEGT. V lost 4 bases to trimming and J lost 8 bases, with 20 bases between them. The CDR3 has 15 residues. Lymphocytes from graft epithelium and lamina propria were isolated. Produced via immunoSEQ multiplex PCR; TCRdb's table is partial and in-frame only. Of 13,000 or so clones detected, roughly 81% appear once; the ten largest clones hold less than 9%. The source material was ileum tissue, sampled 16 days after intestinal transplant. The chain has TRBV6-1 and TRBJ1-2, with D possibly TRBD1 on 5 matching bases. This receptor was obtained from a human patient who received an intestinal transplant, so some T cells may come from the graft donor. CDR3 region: CASSVGEANLWGYTF. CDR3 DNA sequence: TGTGCCAGCAGTGTGGGGGAGGCGAACCTCTGGGGCTACACCTTC.